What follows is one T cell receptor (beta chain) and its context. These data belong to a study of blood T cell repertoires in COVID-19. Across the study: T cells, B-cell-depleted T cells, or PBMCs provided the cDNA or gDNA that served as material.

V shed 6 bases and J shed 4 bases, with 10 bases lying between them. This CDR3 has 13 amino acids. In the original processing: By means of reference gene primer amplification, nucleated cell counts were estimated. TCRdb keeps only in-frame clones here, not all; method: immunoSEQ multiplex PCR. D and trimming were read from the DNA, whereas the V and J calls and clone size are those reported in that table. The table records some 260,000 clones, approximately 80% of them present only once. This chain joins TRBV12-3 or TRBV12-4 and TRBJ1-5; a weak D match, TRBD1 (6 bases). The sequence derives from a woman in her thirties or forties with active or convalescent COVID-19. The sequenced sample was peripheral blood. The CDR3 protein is CASRPTGNQPQHF. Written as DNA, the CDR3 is TGTGCCAGCAGGCCGACAGGAAATCAGCCCCAGCATTTT.